This passage covers 16 T cell receptor beta chains from one sample sequenced in a study of CD8+CD57+ T cells in acquired aplastic anemia. Profiling of TCR beta VDJ combinations and CDR3 sequences used genomic DNA as template. In TCRdb, the reads were re-called with MiXCR into one record per CDR3 protein. The sample lists some 160,000 distinct CDR3 sequences; around half were seen once. The authors sequenced patients whose flow cytometry had shown CD8+CD57+ cell expansion. The source material was sorted CD4+, CD8+, or CD8+CD57+ T cells (not recorded which) from PBMCs. The receptor set was obtained from a human donor with aplastic anemia.

This clonotype has a count of ten or more. The chain recombines TRBV19 with TRBJ1-5; a possible D gene is TRBD1 (5 bases). The CDR3 sequence is 14 residues long. Trimming cost V 4 bases and J 5 bases, with 12 bases left between them. CDR1 is LNHDA and CDR2 is SQIVND in the germline V gene (reference sequence). The CDR3 sequence: CASSNSGQYQPQHF. The CDR3 DNA reads as TGTGCCAGTAGTAATTCGGGGCAATATCAGCCCCAGCATTTT.

This clonotype turned up a few times. The gene calls are TRBV15 and TRBJ1-6, with no clear D. Germline V gives CDR1 LNHNV, CDR2 YYDKDF (reference sequence). V shed 1 base and J shed 10 bases, with 20 bases lying between them. The CDR3 totals 17 residues. The CDR3 bases are TGTGCCACCAGCAGAGTTGAGGTTTACGTCCGTGGGTCACCCCTCCACTTT. This encodes CATSRVEVYVRGSPLHF.

V and J are TRBV11-2 and TRBJ2-3, with D tentatively TRBD1 (7 bases). V lost 1 base and J lost 5, with 19 bases in between. Per the germline V gene, CDR1 is SGHAT and CDR2 is FQNNGV. The CDR3 covers 17 residues. The CDR3 sequence: CASSLVLQGRSKDTQYF. CDR3 coding DNA: TGTGCCAGCAGCTTAGTTTTACAGGGGAGGTCTAAAGATACGCAGTATTTT.

This clonotype appeared many times. J is TRBJ2-7 and V is TRBV14; the D gene is possibly TRBD1 (5 bases). This CDR3 region has 15 residues. CDR1 is SGHDN and CDR2 is FVKESK in the germline V gene. The V end lost 0 bases, the J end lost 0 bases, and 9 bases lay between the germline ends. This CDR3 is CASSQDTGLSYEQYF. The CDR3 DNA sequence: TGTGCCAGCAGCCAAGATACAGGTCTCTCCTACGAGCAGTACTTC. Drawing the rest from reference TRBV14 and TRBJ2-7, the complete variable domain is EAGVTQFPSHSVIEKGQTVTLRCDPISGHDNLYWYRRVMGKEIKFLLHFVKESKQDESGMPNNRFLAERTGGTYSTLKVQPAELEDSGVYFCASSQDTGLSYEQYFGPGTRLTVT.

This clonotype occurred many times. At one end, the junction sequence differs from germline, possibly due to a read error. The V and J genes are TRBV19 and TRBJ2-7, with 7 bases fitting TRBD1. This CDR3 comprises 13 residues. From germline, CDR1 is LNHDA and CDR2 SQIVND (reference sequence). This chain's CDR3 is CASSPAGTANPHF. The CDR3, as DNA: TGTGCCAGTAGCCCAGCAGGGACAGCCAATCCCCACTTC.

This clonotype has only a few counts. The chain carries TRBV6-5 and TRBJ2-5, with 9 bases aligning to TRBD2. CDR1 is MNHEY and CDR2 is SVGAGI in the germline V gene. This CDR3 has 17 residues. V trimming: 2 bases; J trimming: 2 bases; junction bases outside the gene matches: 9. The CDR3 DNA follows: TGTGCCAGCAGTTACGGTTCGAGACTAGCGGTTCAAGAGACCCAGTACTTC. Its protein is CASSYGSRLAVQETQYF.

There are many counts of this clonotype. This chain joins TRBV12-3 or TRBV12-4 and TRBJ2-3; D is undetermined. The V and J ends lost 3 bases and 1 base respectively, with 11 bases between them. This CDR3 is built from 15 residues. The CDR3 region is CASSLVNQGTDTQYF. The CDR3 DNA sequence: TGTGCCAGCAGTTTGGTCAACCAAGGCACAGATACGCAGTATTTT.

This clonotype was seen ten or more times. V and J are TRBV6-1 and TRBJ2-7, with no clear D. V lost 0 bases to trimming and J lost 0 bases, with 12 bases between them. Germline CDR1 MNHNS, CDR2 SASEGT. The CDR3 consists of 16 residues. The DNA for the CDR3 is TGTGCCAGCAGTGAAGCGCTTCGGGTTCACTCCTACGAGCAGTACTTC. Protein: CASSEALRVHSYEQYF.

This clonotype appeared a few times. The chain couples TRBV5-6 to TRBJ2-1; a weak D match, TRBD2 (6 bases). CDR1 is SGHDT and CDR2 is YYEEEE in the germline V gene. The CDR3 has 14 residues. Deletions cut 2 bases from V and 12 bases from J, with 18 bases between. The CDR3 spells CASSLGTRGAGQFF. CDR3 sequence (DNA): TGTGCCAGCAGCTTAGGAACCCGAGGAGCGGGGCAGTTCTTC.

J is TRBJ1-5 and V is TRBV25-1; 9 nucleotides line up with TRBD1. Germline lookup yields CDR1 MGHDK and CDR2 SYGVNS. CDR3 length: 15 amino acids. J lost 5 bases, V lost 2 bases, and 4 bases had no gene match. This CDR3 is CASSEGGQGHQPQHF. As DNA, the CDR3 is TGTGCCAGCAGTGAAGGGGGACAGGGACATCAGCCCCAGCATTTT.

This clonotype was counted ten times or more. The rearrangement links TRBV7-2 to TRBJ2-3; tentative D call: TRBD2 (6 bases). Germline-derived CDR1 and CDR2 are SGHTA and FQGNSA. The CDR3 runs 15 residues. Trimming left V 5 bases short and J 2 bases short, with 14 bases between. As DNA, the CDR3 is TGTGCCAGCAGCCTACGGGCGGGAAACACAGATACGCAGTATTTT. This sequence encodes CASSLRAGNTDTQYF.

The chain joins TRBV7-3 to TRBJ1-6; 8 bases line up with TRBD1. The V gene end was trimmed by 3 bases and the J gene end by 0 bases; junction bases not matched to a gene: 4. Germline V gene lookup returns CDR1 SGHTA and CDR2 FQGTGA. CDR3 length: 17 amino acids. The CDR3 here is CASSFPGGASYNSPLHF. As DNA, the CDR3 is TGTGCCAGCAGCTTCCCAGGGGGCGCCTCCTATAATTCACCCCTCCACTTT.

V usage is TRBV25-1 and J usage is TRBJ1-5, with 10 positions matching TRBD1. The CDR3 contains 20 residues. V shed 4 bases and J 3 bases; nucleotides not matched to a gene: 18. Germline V gene data show CDR1 as MGHDK and CDR2 as SYGVNS. CDR3 region: CASSGFAGSGTGVTNQPQHF. Written as DNA, the CDR3 is TGTGCCAGCAGTGGATTCGCCGGGTCCGGGACAGGGGTAACCAATCAGCCCCAGCATTTT.

The V gene is TRBV19, the J gene TRBJ2-2, with D uncertain. The V and J ends lost 8 bases and 4 bases respectively, with 11 bases between them. The germline V gene encodes CDR1 LNHDA and CDR2 SQIVND (reference sequence). This CDR3 region has 13 residues. Here the CDR3 DNA reads TGTGCCAGTTCAATGGGTGGCACCGGGGAGCTGTTTTTT. Its protein product is CASSMGGTGELFF.

V and J are TRBV20-1 and TRBJ2-5, with D unclear. From germline, CDR1 is DFQATT and CDR2 SNEGSKA (reference sequence). The CDR3 consists of 13 residues. The V gene lost 0 bases and the J gene lost 5 bases, with 10 bases spanning the gap. This CDR3 is CSARDGLGETQYF. CDR3 DNA: TGCAGTGCTAGAGACGGTCTCGGGGAGACCCAGTACTTC.

The chain carries TRBV25-1 and TRBJ2-7, with D perhaps matching TRBD2 (5 bases). This CDR3 comprises 14 residues. The germline CDR1 and CDR2 sequences are MGHDK and SYGVNS. Trimming took off 5 bases at V and 2 bases at J, with 13 bases between the two ends. CDR3 residues: CASSYRGPPYEQYF. CDR3 nucleotides: TGTGCCAGCAGTTATCGGGGTCCCCCCTACGAGCAGTACTTC.